This TCR beta chain derives from a study of identical twins. Germline assignment: CDR1 SGHRS and CDR2 YFSETQ. This CDR3 comprises 13 residues. TCRdb re-analysed the 5' RACE reads in MiXCR, keeping a single row per CDR3 protein. Among approximately 500,000 distinct CDR3 sequences listed, approximately 24% were seen once. This clonotype was recorded many times. One end of the junction varies from germline; a read error may be responsible. These records were also assigned to another study, of T cells expressing NK-cell markers. This second study says: There were seven HCMV-seropositive donors and one seronegative donor among the eight sequenced.

The gene calls are TRBV5-1 and TRBJ1-1; no reliable D call. The clonotype comes from a woman between 18 and 29 years old in good health. Sequencing was done on a sample of CD4+ T cells sorted from blood. The CDR3 sequence: CASSTDGNTEAFF. The DNA for the CDR3 is TGTGCCAGCAGTACTGACGGGAACACTGAAGCTTTCTTT.